The present TCR beta chain was sequenced within a study of blood T cell repertoires in COVID-19. Study as a whole: Sites in the United States, Italy and Spain provided acute and convalescent COVID-19 samples.

Clones were sequenced by immunoSEQ multiplex PCR, and TCRdb holds only the in-frame ones, with some missing. The sample holds 400,000 to 500,000 clones, nearly 90% seen once. The CDR3 is made up of 15 amino acids. Germline V CDR1 and CDR2: SGHTA, FQGNSA. The V gene lost 4 bases and the J gene lost 3 bases, with 12 bases spanning the gap. Participants, about 18 to 90 years old, spanned under 25 US areas. Participant-given clinical history determined each cohort assignment. Exposed participants came across a COVID-19 case within 2 weeks before study entry. The chain links TRBV7-2 to TRBJ1-4; D unresolved. The sequencing input was PBMCs or T cells enriched from blood (not recorded which). The receptor was isolated from a woman aged 18 to 35 who had been exposed to COVID-19. In DNA form, the CDR3 reads TGTGCCAGCAGCTGGAGGCTCGGGGCTAATGAAAAACTGTTTTTT. This sequence encodes CASSWRLGANEKLFF.